The 22 T cell receptor beta chains listed next were all sequenced from one sample in a study of control samples from healthy donors and cancer patients. Sequencing was performed with immunoSEQ multiplex PCR; in TCRdb, only in-frame clones are kept and a portion is missing. The sample carries 150,000 to 200,000 clones, around 90% recorded once. The sequenced material came from blood. All receptors come from a woman between 25 and 40 years old in good health.

The gene calls are TRBV27 and TRBJ1-3; no reliable D call. The CDR3 extends over 14 amino acids. The V end was cut by 2 bases, the J end by 0 bases, with 5 bases between. Germline CDR1 is MNHEY and CDR2 is SMNVEV (reference sequence). The CDR3 sequence: CASSLRDSGNTIYF. The DNA for the CDR3 is TGTGCCAGCAGTTTAAGAGACTCTGGAAACACCATATATTTT.

This clone has only one observation. The chain has TRBV28 and TRBJ1-2; no clear D. This CDR3 is built from 12 residues. Germline-derived CDR1 and CDR2 are MDHEN and SYDVKM. With 5 bases removed from V and 4 bases from J, the gap between germline ends came to 8 bases. The CDR3 reads CASSVRTYGYTF. DNA of the CDR3: TGTGCCAGCAGTGTCAGAACCTATGGCTACACCTTC.

The chain employs TRBV12-3 or TRBV12-4 and TRBJ1-2, with a tentative D call TRBD1 (5 bases). Trimming pared 5 bases from V and 5 bases from J, leaving 12 bases between. The CDR3 runs 13 residues. CDR3 DNA sequence: TGTGCCAGCAGTAGAGGGGTAGGGTATGGCTACACCTTC. It yields the protein CASSRGVGYGYTF.

The chain joins TRBV18 to TRBJ2-7; D gene uncertain. Germline V lookup: CDR1 KGHSH, CDR2 LQKENI. The CDR3 covers 20 residues. Trimming took off 0 bases at V and 3 bases at J, with 27 bases between the two ends. CDR3 sequence (DNA): TGTGCCAGCTCACCACCGGTCAGCCGGCCGTATAACTCCTCCTACTACGAGCAGTACTTC. Translated: CASSPPVSRPYNSSYYEQYF.

The gene calls are TRBV7-9 and TRBJ2-2; TRBD2 aligns across 7 bases. Losses at the gene ends were 6 bases for V and 5 bases for J; bases not matched to a gene: 9. Germline V gives CDR1 SEHNR, CDR2 FQNEAQ (reference sequence). The CDR3 sequence is 15 residues long. CDR3 bases: TGTGCCAGCAGTCTCGCGGGAGTGGAAACCGGGGAGCTGTTTTTT. This codes for CASSLAGVETGELFF.

The chain joins TRBV14 to TRBJ1-5; D uncertain. Germline V lookup: CDR1 SGHDN, CDR2 FVKESK. The CDR3 runs to 13 residues. The germline V and J ends were trimmed by 0 bases and 4 bases, with 4 bases remaining between them. The CDR3 DNA reads TGTGCCAGCAGCCAAGATTTTAATCAGCCCCAGCATTTT. Its translation is CASSQDFNQPQHF.

The CDR3 is CASSYGGGFTEAFF. CDR3 sequence (DNA): TGTGCCAGCAGTTACGGGGGGGGCTTCACTGAAGCTTTCTTT. V and J are TRBV6-5 and TRBJ1-1; TRBD1 might be the D (6 bases). Germline values: CDR1 MNHEY, CDR2 SVGAGI. V was clipped by 2 bases and J by 4 bases, with 11 bases between them. CDR3 length equals 14 residues.

This clone has only one observation. The chain joins TRBV6-4 to TRBJ2-4; a weak D match, TRBD2 (6 bases). Deletions cut 0 bases from V and 9 bases from J, with 18 bases between. The CDR3 runs 16 residues. Germline values: CDR1 MRHNA, CDR2 SNTAGT. CDR3 sequence (DNA): TGTGCCAGCAGTGACTCAGTGCGGCCGGGAGAGGGCATTCAGTACTTC. It yields the protein CASSDSVRPGEGIQYF.

The chain uses TRBV2 and TRBJ1-4, with unresolved D. Germline assignment: CDR1 SNHLY and CDR2 FYNNEI. This CDR3 is built from 15 residues. V was trimmed by 6 bases and J by 8 bases, leaving 19 bases between them. The CDR3 DNA follows: TGTGCCAGCAGGCGCGAGAGGTTTAACGAGGAAAAACTGTTTTTT. The encoded protein is CASRRERFNEEKLFF.

The gene calls are TRBV11-3 and TRBJ2-7; possibly TRBD2 for D (6 bases). The CDR3 is made up of 13 amino acids. V gave up 1 base and J gave up 3 bases, with 7 bases separating them. Germline assignment: CDR1 SGHNT and CDR2 YENEEA. The CDR3 region has the DNA TGTGCCAGCAGCTTAGCGGGAGACTACGAGCAGTACTTC. This gives the protein CASSLAGDYEQYF.

The chain joins TRBV12-5 to TRBJ2-3; TRBD2 agrees at 7 bases. From germline, CDR1 is LGHNT and CDR2 FRNRAP. There are 15 residues in the CDR3. Unmatched junction bases numbered 7, after V lost 5 bases and J lost 2 bases. The CDR3 sequence is CASGPPSGITDTQYF. The CDR3 DNA reads TGTGCTAGTGGTCCACCCAGCGGGATCACAGATACGCAGTATTTT.

As DNA, the CDR3 is TGTGCCATCAGTGAGTCAACCGTGGAGACCCAGTACTTC. Protein: CAISESTVETQYF. The chain recombines TRBV10-3 with TRBJ2-5; D remains ambiguous. The CDR3 contains 13 residues. Trimming stripped 0 bases from V and 5 bases from J, with 7 bases between. Per the germline V gene, CDR1 is ENHRY and CDR2 is SYGVKD.

The genes are TRBV19 and TRBJ2-2; possible D gene TRBD1, 5 bases. V lost 2 bases and J 5 bases, leaving 15 bases between the germline ends. The CDR3 has 16 residues. The V gene's germline CDR1 is LNHDA and CDR2 SQIVND (reference sequence). The CDR3 protein is CASSINRQGRTGELFF. The DNA for the CDR3 is TGTGCCAGTAGTATAAATCGGCAGGGCAGGACCGGGGAGCTGTTTTTT.

V gene TRBV18 combines with J gene TRBJ2-5; D unclear. CDR1 is KGHSH and CDR2 is LQKENI in the germline V gene. Trimming pared 2 bases from V and 4 bases from J, leaving 14 bases between. The CDR3 has 15 amino acids. The CDR3: CASSPMTSPRETQYF. In DNA form, the CDR3 reads TGTGCCAGCTCACCAATGACCAGCCCGCGAGAGACCCAGTACTTC.

This rearrangement joins TRBV27 to TRBJ2-7; D not resolved. The V gene's germline CDR1 is MNHEY and CDR2 SMNVEV (reference sequence). Trimming took 6 bases from V and 6 from J, leaving 15 bases between them. The CDR3 runs to 13 residues. Here the CDR3 reads CASSRMGFSEQYF. Written as DNA, the CDR3 is TGTGCCAGCAGCCGGATGGGGTTTTCCGAGCAGTACTTC.

This sequence joins TRBV11-2 and TRBJ2-6; 8 nucleotides agree with TRBD1. Germline V gives CDR1 SGHAT, CDR2 FQNNGV. CDR3 length equals 20 residues. V lost 0 bases and J lost 0; bases outside the gene matches: 10. This CDR3 is CASSLEPWDRPRSGANVLTF. The CDR3, as DNA: TGTGCCAGCAGCTTAGAGCCCTGGGACAGGCCCCGCTCTGGGGCCAACGTCCTGACTTTC.

The chain is built from TRBV6-5 and TRBJ1-2; D is unclear. The germline V gene encodes CDR1 MNHEY and CDR2 SVGAGI. Deletions cut 8 bases from V and 2 bases from J, with 15 bases between. The CDR3 contains 14 residues. The CDR3 loop reads CASAWRQANYGYTF. In DNA, the CDR3 is TGTGCCAGCGCGTGGAGGCAGGCCAACTATGGCTACACCTTC.

The J gene is TRBJ1-2, the V gene TRBV11-2, with a weak D call TRBD1 (6 bases). The V end lost 2 bases, the J end lost 4 bases, and 11 bases lay between the germline ends. Germline V CDR1 and CDR2: SGHAT, FQNNGV. The CDR3 extends over 14 amino acids. CDR3 bases: TGTGCCAGCAGCTTATACAAACAGGGCTATGGCTACACCTTC. Translated: CASSLYKQGYGYTF.

In this sample, this clone turned up once. The chain uses TRBV14 and TRBJ2-1; TRBD2 matches at 7 bases. There are 14 residues in the CDR3. Trimming removed 0 bases from V and 7 bases from J; junction bases left unmatched: 3. Germline V lookup: CDR1 SGHDN, CDR2 FVKESK. The chain's CDR3 is CASSQDLGGNEQFF. DNA of the CDR3: TGTGCCAGCAGCCAAGATCTGGGGGGGAATGAGCAGTTCTTC.

The rearrangement uses TRBV3-1 (or the pseudogene TRBV3-2) and TRBJ2-3, with 12 nucleotides matching TRBD2. This CDR3 has 16 amino acids. Germline CDR1 is LGHDT and CDR2 is YNNKEL (reference sequence). Trimming at V came to 5 bases and at J to 0 bases, leaving 3 bases not matched to a gene. CDR3 sequence (DNA): TGTGCCAGCAGCGGGCTAGCGGGGGGGAGCACAGATACGCAGTATTTT. Protein product: CASSGLAGGSTDTQYF.

This rearrangement joins TRBV6-5 to TRBJ2-7, with 8 bases that match TRBD2. The CDR3 sequence is 13 residues long. The junction had 5 bases not matched to a gene; V was cut back by 7 bases and J by 3 bases. CDR1 MNHEY and CDR2 SVGAGI come from the germline V gene. The CDR3 spells CASILAGFYEQYF. The CDR3 DNA follows: TGTGCCAGCATTTTAGCGGGATTCTACGAGCAGTACTTC.

The V and J genes are TRBV27 and TRBJ1-1; 9 bases are a match to TRBD1. After removal of 6 bases from V and 4 bases from J, the junction contained 9 bases not matched to a gene. Germline V CDR1 and CDR2: MNHEY, SMNVEV (reference sequence). This CDR3 is 15 amino acids long. The DNA of the CDR3 is TGTGCCAGCAGCTTCACTAAGACAGGGGGCACTGAAGCTTTCTTT. As protein: CASSFTKTGGTEAFF.